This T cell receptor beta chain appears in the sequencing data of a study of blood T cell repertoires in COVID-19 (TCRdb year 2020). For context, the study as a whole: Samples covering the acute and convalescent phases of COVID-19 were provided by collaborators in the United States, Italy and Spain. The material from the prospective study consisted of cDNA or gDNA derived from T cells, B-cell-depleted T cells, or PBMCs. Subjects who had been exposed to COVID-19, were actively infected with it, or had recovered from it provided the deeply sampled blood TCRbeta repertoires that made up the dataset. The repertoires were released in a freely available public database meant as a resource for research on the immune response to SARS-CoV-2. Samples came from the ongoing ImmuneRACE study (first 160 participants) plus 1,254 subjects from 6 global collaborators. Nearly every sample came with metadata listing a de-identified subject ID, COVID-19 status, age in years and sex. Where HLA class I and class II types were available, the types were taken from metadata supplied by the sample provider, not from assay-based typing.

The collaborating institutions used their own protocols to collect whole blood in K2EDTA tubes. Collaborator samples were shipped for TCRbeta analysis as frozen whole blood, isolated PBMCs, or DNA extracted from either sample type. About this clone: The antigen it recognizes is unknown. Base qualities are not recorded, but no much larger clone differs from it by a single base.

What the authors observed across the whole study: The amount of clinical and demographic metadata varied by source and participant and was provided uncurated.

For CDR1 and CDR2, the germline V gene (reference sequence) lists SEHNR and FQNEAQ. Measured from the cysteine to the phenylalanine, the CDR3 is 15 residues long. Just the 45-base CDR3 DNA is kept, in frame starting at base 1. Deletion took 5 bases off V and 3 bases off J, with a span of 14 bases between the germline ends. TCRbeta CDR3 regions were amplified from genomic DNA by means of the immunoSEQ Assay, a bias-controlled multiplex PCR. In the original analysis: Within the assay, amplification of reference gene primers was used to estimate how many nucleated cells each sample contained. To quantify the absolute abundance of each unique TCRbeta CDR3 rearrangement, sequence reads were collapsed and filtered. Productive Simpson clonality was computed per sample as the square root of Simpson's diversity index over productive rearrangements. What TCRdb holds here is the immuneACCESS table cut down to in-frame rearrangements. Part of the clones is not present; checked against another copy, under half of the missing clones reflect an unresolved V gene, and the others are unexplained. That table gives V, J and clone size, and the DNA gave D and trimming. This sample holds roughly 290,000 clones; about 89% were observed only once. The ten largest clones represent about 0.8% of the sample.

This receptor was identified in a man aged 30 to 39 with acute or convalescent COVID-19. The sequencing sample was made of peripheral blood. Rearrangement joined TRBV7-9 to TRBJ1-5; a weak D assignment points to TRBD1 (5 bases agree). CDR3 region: CASSRDGVHNQPQHF. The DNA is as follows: TGTGCCAGCAGCAGGGACGGGGTTCACAATCAGCCCCAGCATTTT. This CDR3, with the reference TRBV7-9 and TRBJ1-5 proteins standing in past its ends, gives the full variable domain DTGVSQNPRHKITKRGQNVTFRCDPISEHNRLYWYRQTLGQGPEFLTYFQNEAQLEKSRLLSDRFSAERPKGSFSTLEIQRTEQGDSAMYLCASSRDGVHNQPQHFGDGTRLSIL.